This is a list of T cell receptor beta chains from one sample in a study of Tregs in tolerant kidney transplant recipients. The data were produced by immunoSEQ multiplex PCR, yet TCRdb's version contains in-frame clones alone and is incomplete. The table includes 81,000 or so clones, over 75% detected once. The source material was CD4+ T cells from blood (PBMCs), sampled 24 months after the transplant. These receptors originate from a human patient who received a combined kidney and bone marrow transplant. Part of the T cell pool may stem from the graft donor. CDR3s include the opening cysteine and the closing phenylalanine or tryptophan. A D gene is named only where the DNA matches it firmly. Clone size, where shown, is once, few, many, or a class for clones that have expanded.

j_call: TRBJ2-3; v_call: TRBV7-2; d_call: .; clone_size: .; cdr3_aa: CASSPVRAGRTDTQYF; cdr3_nt: TGTGCCAGCAGCCCCGTTAGGGCAGGGCGGACAGATACGCAGTATTTT
j_call: TRBJ1-5; v_call: TRBV5-1; d_call: TRBD1; clone_size: .; cdr3_aa: CASSAGQGGSNQPQHF; cdr3_nt: TGCGCCAGCAGCGCCGGACAGGGAGGGAGCAATCAGCCCCAGCATTTT
j_call: TRBJ1-1; v_call: TRBV11-3; d_call: .; clone_size: .; cdr3_aa: CASSLGAGNTEAFF; cdr3_nt: TGTGCCAGCAGCTTGGGGGCGGGGAACACTGAAGCTTTCTTT
j_call: TRBJ2-7; v_call: TRBV6-5; d_call: TRBD2; clone_size: .; cdr3_aa: CASSQRDLSYEQYF; cdr3_nt: TGTGCCAGCAGTCAGCGGGACCTCTCCTACGAGCAGTACTTC
j_call: TRBJ2-3; v_call: TRBV6-4; d_call: .; clone_size: .; cdr3_aa: CASSDGTKSSDTQYF; cdr3_nt: TGTGCCAGCAGTGACGGCACGAAATCCTCCGATACGCAGTATTTT
j_call: TRBJ2-5; v_call: TRBV7-2; d_call: .; clone_size: .; cdr3_aa: CASSSARRTQYF; cdr3_nt: TGTGCCAGCAGCTCCGCGCGTAGGACCCAGTACTTC
j_call: TRBJ2-3; v_call: TRBV15; d_call: TRBD1; clone_size: once; cdr3_aa: CATSTNQPKGTGASDTQYF; cdr3_nt: TGTGCCACCAGCACCAACCAGCCTAAAGGGACAGGGGCTTCAGATACGCAGTATTTT
j_call: TRBJ1-2; v_call: TRBV20-1; d_call: .; clone_size: .; cdr3_aa: CSVLRQDGYTF; cdr3_nt: TGCAGTGTACTTCGACAGGATGGCTACACCTTC
j_call: TRBJ2-7; v_call: TRBV6-6; d_call: .; clone_size: .; cdr3_aa: CASSYLDPGGAYEQYF; cdr3_nt: TGTGCCAGCAGTTACTTAGATCCGGGGGGCGCCTACGAGCAGTACTTC
j_call: TRBJ2-1; v_call: TRBV14; d_call: .; clone_size: .; cdr3_aa: CASSQVSGKGANNEQFF; cdr3_nt: TGTGCCAGCAGCCAAGTTTCAGGGAAAGGGGCAAACAATGAGCAGTTCTTC
j_call: TRBJ2-5; v_call: TRBV11-1; d_call: .; clone_size: once; cdr3_aa: CASSPATSQETQYF; cdr3_nt: TGTGCCAGCAGCCCGGCGACTAGCCAAGAGACCCAGTACTTC
j_call: TRBJ1-2; v_call: TRBV6-5; d_call: TRBD1; clone_size: .; cdr3_aa: CASTTGGYGYTF; cdr3_nt: TGTGCCAGCACAACAGGGGGCTATGGCTACACCTTC
j_call: TRBJ1-2; v_call: TRBV5-1; d_call: TRBD1; clone_size: .; cdr3_aa: CASSEPGQGAVGYTF; cdr3_nt: TGCGCCAGCAGCGAGCCGGGACAGGGGGCGGTCGGCTACACCTTC
j_call: TRBJ1-2; v_call: TRBV7-8; d_call: .; clone_size: .; cdr3_aa: CASSPTGKRDGYTF; cdr3_nt: TGTGCCAGCAGTCCAACCGGGAAGCGGGATGGCTACACCTTC
j_call: TRBJ2-7; v_call: TRBV30; d_call: TRBD2; clone_size: .; cdr3_aa: CAWSGGAYEQYF; cdr3_nt: TGTGCCTGGAGCGGGGGGGCCTACGAGCAGTACTTC
j_call: TRBJ2-1; v_call: TRBV7-3; d_call: .; clone_size: .; cdr3_aa: CASSSATSYEQFF; cdr3_nt: TGTGCCAGCAGCTCCGCCACTAGCTATGAGCAGTTCTTC
j_call: TRBJ2-5; v_call: TRBV5-4; d_call: TRBD2; clone_size: .; cdr3_aa: CASSSPGLAGLETQYF; cdr3_nt: TGTGCCAGCAGCTCCCCGGGACTAGCGGGGCTAGAGACCCAGTACTTC
j_call: TRBJ2-1; v_call: TRBV4-2; d_call: .; clone_size: .; cdr3_aa: CASSQTGYPYNEQFF; cdr3_nt: TGTGCCAGCAGCCAAACGGGGTACCCCTACAATGAGCAGTTCTTC
j_call: TRBJ1-6; v_call: TRBV18; d_call: TRBD1; clone_size: .; cdr3_aa: CASSPDRVDSPLHF; cdr3_nt: TGTGCCAGCTCACCTGACAGGGTTGATTCACCCCTCCACTTT
j_call: TRBJ2-2; v_call: TRBV19; d_call: .; clone_size: .; cdr3_aa: CASSEWTGRAGELFF; cdr3_nt: TGTGCCAGTAGTGAATGGACAGGGAGGGCCGGGGAGCTGTTTTTT
j_call: TRBJ1-1; v_call: TRBV30; d_call: .; clone_size: .; cdr3_aa: CAWSAFGVGGTEAFF; cdr3_nt: TGTGCCTGGAGTGCGTTCGGGGTTGGGGGGACTGAAGCTTTCTTT
j_call: TRBJ1-4; v_call: TRBV19; d_call: .; clone_size: .; cdr3_aa: CASSIRGQVEKLFF; cdr3_nt: TGTGCCAGTAGTATCCGCGGACAAGTCGAAAAACTGTTTTTT
j_call: TRBJ1-1; v_call: TRBV30; d_call: .; clone_size: .; cdr3_aa: CAWSLRWGGEAFF; cdr3_nt: TGTGCCTGGAGTCTCCGGTGGGGGGGCGAAGCTTTCTTT
j_call: TRBJ2-4; v_call: TRBV4-1; d_call: .; clone_size: few; cdr3_aa: CASSQEGGGKENIQYF; cdr3_nt: TGCGCCAGCAGCCAAGAAGGTGGGGGGAAGGAAAACATTCAGTACTTC
j_call: TRBJ2-7; v_call: TRBV7-8; d_call: .; clone_size: .; cdr3_aa: CASSWGLFYEQYF; cdr3_nt: TGTGCCAGCAGCTGGGGACTGTTCTACGAGCAGTACTTC
j_call: TRBJ2-3; v_call: TRBV14; d_call: .; clone_size: few; cdr3_aa: CASSPQVYTQYF; cdr3_nt: TGTGCCAGCAGCCCCCAGGTGTATACGCAGTATTTT
j_call: TRBJ2-7; v_call: TRBV28; d_call: .; clone_size: .; cdr3_aa: CASRWRDYEQYF; cdr3_nt: TGTGCCAGCAGGTGGAGGGACTACGAGCAGTACTTC
j_call: TRBJ2-6; v_call: TRBV7-2; d_call: TRBD1; clone_size: .; cdr3_aa: CASSLTGGWTGANVLTF; cdr3_nt: TGTGCCAGCAGCTTAACAGGGGGCTGGACTGGGGCCAACGTCCTGACTTTC
j_call: TRBJ2-5; v_call: TRBV29-1; d_call: TRBD2; clone_size: .; cdr3_aa: CSVGLAGGLETQYF; cdr3_nt: TGCAGCGTTGGCCTAGCGGGAGGGCTGGAGACCCAGTACTTC
j_call: TRBJ2-2; v_call: TRBV18; d_call: TRBD1; clone_size: once; cdr3_aa: CASSQTGTANTGELFF; cdr3_nt: TGTGCCAGCTCACAAACCGGGACAGCGAACACCGGGGAGCTGTTTTTT
j_call: TRBJ2-7; v_call: TRBV7-2; d_call: TRBD1; clone_size: .; cdr3_aa: CASSSRGQAGYEQYF; cdr3_nt: TGTGCCAGCAGCTCACGGGGACAGGCAGGCTACGAGCAGTACTTC
j_call: TRBJ2-3; v_call: TRBV2; d_call: .; clone_size: .; cdr3_aa: CASRIRQGTDTQYF; cdr3_nt: TGTGCCAGCAGGATCCGACAGGGCACAGATACGCAGTATTTT
j_call: TRBJ1-1; v_call: TRBV21-1; d_call: .; clone_size: few; cdr3_aa: CASSGRRGEAFF; cdr3_nt: TGTGCCAGCAGCGGACGACGGGGAGAAGCTTTCTTT
j_call: TRBJ2-3; v_call: TRBV7-9; d_call: .; clone_size: .; cdr3_aa: CASSLIHDSRAGDTQYF; cdr3_nt: TGTGCCAGCAGCTTAATTCACGACAGCAGGGCCGGAGATACGCAGTATTTT
j_call: TRBJ1-3; v_call: TRBV18; d_call: .; clone_size: .; cdr3_aa: CASSPSGVPGNTIYF; cdr3_nt: TGTGCCAGCTCACCGTCAGGGGTCCCTGGAAACACCATATATTTT
j_call: TRBJ1-2; v_call: TRBV6-1; d_call: .; clone_size: .; cdr3_aa: CASSELGTSANYGYTF; cdr3_nt: TGTGCCAGCAGCGAATTAGGGACTTCGGCTAACTATGGCTACACCTTC
j_call: TRBJ2-3; v_call: TRBV21-1; d_call: .; clone_size: .; cdr3_aa: CASSKAGGDLTDTQYF; cdr3_nt: TGTGCCAGCAGCAAAGCCGGGGGGGATCTCACAGATACGCAGTATTTT
j_call: TRBJ1-1; v_call: TRBV7-9; d_call: .; clone_size: once; cdr3_aa: CASSLVSRVDTEAFF; cdr3_nt: TGTGCCAGCAGCTTAGTATCCCGGGTGGACACTGAAGCTTTCTTT
j_call: TRBJ2-5; v_call: TRBV5-1; d_call: TRBD1; clone_size: .; cdr3_aa: CASSGGSSQGAQYF; cdr3_nt: TGCGCCAGCAGCGGGGGCTCCTCTCAGGGGGCCCAGTACTTC
j_call: TRBJ1-1; v_call: TRBV19; d_call: TRBD1; clone_size: .; cdr3_aa: CASSVLTGGESTEAFF; cdr3_nt: TGTGCCAGTAGTGTCCTCACAGGGGGCGAGAGTACTGAAGCTTTCTTT
j_call: TRBJ1-1; v_call: TRBV5-5; d_call: .; clone_size: .; cdr3_aa: CASMGERSNTEAFF; cdr3_nt: TGTGCCAGCATGGGAGAGAGATCGAACACTGAAGCTTTCTTT
j_call: TRBJ2-1; v_call: TRBV12-2; d_call: .; clone_size: .; cdr3_aa: CASRLDVAGAHGEQFF; cdr3_nt: TGTGCAAGTCGCTTAGATGTAGCGGGGGCCCACGGTGAGCAGTTCTTC
j_call: TRBJ2-5; v_call: TRBV19; d_call: TRBD2; clone_size: .; cdr3_aa: CASSTVVAGGPGNQYF; cdr3_nt: TGTGCCAGTAGTACCGTCGTTGCGGGGGGGCCTGGTAACCAGTACTTC
j_call: TRBJ2-5; v_call: TRBV4-2; d_call: TRBD2; clone_size: .; cdr3_aa: CASSQLSNAGAQETQYF; cdr3_nt: TGTGCCAGCAGCCAACTGTCCAACGCGGGAGCCCAAGAGACCCAGTACTTC
j_call: TRBJ2-5; v_call: TRBV5-1; d_call: TRBD2; clone_size: .; cdr3_aa: CASTAGDSETQYF; cdr3_nt: TGCGCCAGCACGGCGGGGGACTCAGAGACCCAGTACTTC
j_call: TRBJ2-7; v_call: TRBV5-6; d_call: TRBD1; clone_size: .; cdr3_aa: CASSSGTGDGYYEQYF; cdr3_nt: TGTGCCAGCAGCTCGGGGACAGGGGATGGCTATTACGAGCAGTACTTC
j_call: TRBJ2-3; v_call: TRBV19; d_call: .; clone_size: .; cdr3_aa: CASSIGPTPTDTQYF; cdr3_nt: TGTGCCAGTAGTATAGGTCCTACCCCCACAGATACGCAGTATTTT
j_call: TRBJ2-1; v_call: TRBV7-2; d_call: TRBD2; clone_size: .; cdr3_aa: CASSPTPPAGGEQFF; cdr3_nt: TGTGCCAGCAGCCCAACCCCCCCAGCGGGGGGTGAGCAGTTCTTC
j_call: TRBJ2-3; v_call: TRBV7-3; d_call: .; clone_size: .; cdr3_aa: CASSFPVWRDSRGTDTQYF; cdr3_nt: TGTGCCAGCAGCTTCCCCGTTTGGCGGGACTCCAGGGGCACAGATACGCAGTATTTT
j_call: TRBJ1-3; v_call: TRBV7-9; d_call: TRBD1; clone_size: few; cdr3_aa: CASSRGTGRIGAGNTIYF; cdr3_nt: TGTGCCAGCAGCCGAGGGACAGGCAGAATCGGGGCGGGAAACACCATATATTTT
j_call: TRBJ1-3; v_call: TRBV30; d_call: .; clone_size: few; cdr3_aa: CAWSVRGFGRNTIYF; cdr3_nt: TGTGCCTGGAGTGTTAGGGGGTTTGGGAGAAACACCATATATTTT
j_call: TRBJ1-2; v_call: TRBV2; d_call: .; clone_size: .; cdr3_aa: CASSDLRNIYGYTF; cdr3_nt: TGTGCCAGCAGTGACCTCAGAAATATCTATGGCTACACCTTC
j_call: TRBJ2-1; v_call: TRBV29-1; d_call: .; clone_size: .; cdr3_aa: CSVASRGSNEQFF; cdr3_nt: TGCAGCGTTGCCAGCAGGGGAAGCAATGAGCAGTTCTTC
j_call: TRBJ1-6; v_call: TRBV7-2; d_call: .; clone_size: .; cdr3_aa: CASSLGPAQNSPLHF; cdr3_nt: TGTGCCAGCAGCTTAGGCCCGGCACAGAATTCCCCCCTCCACTTT
j_call: TRBJ1-3; v_call: TRBV5-1; d_call: .; clone_size: .; cdr3_aa: CASSLGGTGNTIYF; cdr3_nt: TGCGCCAGCAGCTTGGGAGGGACTGGAAACACCATATATTTT
j_call: TRBJ1-2; v_call: TRBV5-4; d_call: .; clone_size: .; cdr3_aa: CASSLAGTSEGYTF; cdr3_nt: TGTGCCAGCAGCTTGGCCGGGACATCCGAAGGCTACACCTTC
j_call: TRBJ2-3; v_call: TRBV5-1; d_call: .; clone_size: .; cdr3_aa: CASSMAKGLADTQYF; cdr3_nt: TGCGCCAGCAGCATGGCTAAGGGGTTGGCAGATACGCAGTATTTT
j_call: TRBJ1-5; v_call: TRBV2; d_call: .; clone_size: few; cdr3_aa: CASIGGARQPQHF; cdr3_nt: TGTGCCAGCATTGGGGGGGCAAGGCAGCCCCAGCATTTT
j_call: TRBJ1-1; v_call: TRBV7-9; d_call: .; clone_size: .; cdr3_aa: CASSHLTGNTEAFF; cdr3_nt: TGTGCCAGCAGTCACCTTACGGGGAACACTGAAGCTTTCTTT
j_call: TRBJ1-4; v_call: TRBV7-9; d_call: TRBD1; clone_size: once; cdr3_aa: CASSFRQGIREKLFF; cdr3_nt: TGTGCCAGCAGCTTCCGACAGGGCATTCGGGAAAAACTGTTTTTT